What follows are 8 T cell receptor beta chains derived from one specimen sequenced in a study of control samples from healthy donors and cancer patients. Assay used: immunoSEQ multiplex PCR; TCRdb lists only in-frame clones, some missing. The sample has about 150,000 clones, over 90% seen once; the top ten hold roughly 2.3%. Specimen: blood. The receptor source for this set is a man aged 45 to 65 in good health.

The V and J genes are TRBV5-1 and TRBJ1-2, with D maybe TRBD1 (5 bases). The CDR3 runs 13 residues. Deletions cut 5 bases from V and 0 bases from J, with 8 bases between. The V gene's germline CDR1 is SGHRS and CDR2 YFSETQ. CDR3 region: CASRQAANYGYTF. DNA of the CDR3: TGCGCCAGCAGACAGGCCGCTAACTATGGCTACACCTTC.

This clone was counted only a few times. The chain recombines TRBV5-1 with TRBJ2-7; 7 bases are a match to TRBD2. Germline CDR1 is SGHRS and CDR2 is YFSETQ. The junction had 17 bases not matched to a gene; V was cut back by 4 bases and J by 7 bases. This CDR3 contains 16 residues. In DNA, the CDR3 is TGCGCCAGCAGCCTAAGCCCTAGCGGAGGGACTTTAGAGCAGTACTTC. Translating gives CASSLSPSGGTLEQYF.

The genes are TRBV30 and TRBJ1-6, with a weak D call TRBD1 (6 bases). Germline assignment: CDR1 GTSNPN and CDR2 SVGIG (reference sequence). This CDR3 contains 13 residues. V lost 8 bases to trimming and J lost 8 bases, with 16 bases between them. Written as DNA, the CDR3 is TGTGCCGTAACCGGGACATTTCATTCACCCCTCCACTTT. Its protein product is CAVTGTFHSPLHF.

The CDR3 loop reads CASSLFGGLNQPQHF. The DNA for the CDR3 is TGCGCCAGCAGCTTGTTTGGGGGGCTCAATCAGCCCCAGCATTTT. The chain employs TRBV5-1 and TRBJ1-5; D is possibly TRBD1 (6 bases). Germline V CDR1 and CDR2: SGHRS, YFSETQ. The CDR3 consists of 15 residues. The V end was cut by 1 base, the J end by 3 bases, with 11 bases between.

The chain couples TRBV14 to TRBJ1-2; no clear D. V was shortened by 0 bases and J by 4 bases, with 6 bases between the two germline ends. Per germline, CDR1 SGHDN and CDR2 FVKESK. The CDR3 sequence is 13 residues long. CDR3 nucleotides: TGTGCCAGCAGCCAAGAAGGCCGCTATGGCTACACCTTC. This sequence encodes CASSQEGRYGYTF.

The V and J genes are TRBV5-6 and TRBJ1-2; D remains unclear. V gave up 8 bases and J gave up 2 bases, with 13 bases separating them. Germline loops: CDR1 SGHDT, CDR2 YYEEEE. CDR3 length: 13 residues. CDR3 DNA: TGTGCCAGTTATCAGATGGTAAACTATGGCTACACCTTC. Its protein product is CASYQMVNYGYTF.

The chain carries TRBV6-5 and TRBJ2-2; D is uncertain. Germline CDR1 reads MNHEY; CDR2 reads SVGAGI. V was trimmed by 0 bases and J by 6 bases, leaving 11 bases between them. CDR3 length: 15 residues. CDR3 DNA: TGTGCCAGCAGTTACTCCCCTAGAAACCCCGGGGAGCTGTTTTTT. It codes for CASSYSPRNPGELFF.

This sequence joins TRBV5-1 and TRBJ2-5; 7 bases align to TRBD1. The CDR3 is 15 amino acids. With 0 bases clipped from V and 4 bases from J, the junction kept 6 bases outside the gene matches. CDR1 is SGHRS, CDR2 YFSETQ, per germline. The CDR3 sequence is CASSLAQYRGETQYF. The CDR3 DNA is TGCGCCAGCAGCTTGGCGCAGTACAGGGGAGAGACCCAGTACTTC.